This TCR beta chain was sequenced in a study of cytomegalovirus exposure and HLA in healthy donors. The study, taken as a whole, reports: Through in vitro validation, three CMV-associated chains were shown to be specific for CMV antigens.

V was clipped by 1 base and J by 2 bases, with 9 bases between them. Germline assignment: CDR1 LNHNV and CDR2 YYDKDF (reference sequence). CDR3 length: 16 amino acids. Primers: 60 Vbeta forward and 13 Jbeta reverse. Original handling: Per a later analysis, the number of unique TCR beta chains was roughly 83 million, of which 9 million to 14 million were shared. TCRdb's table, derived via immunoSEQ multiplex PCR, lists solely in-frame clones and lacks some. The DNA was the basis for D and trimming; V, J and clone size are from that table. The table has roughly 170,000 clones, roughly 78% seen once. A few counts support this clone. Its antigen is unidentified.

The sample comprised PBMCs. The TCR comes from a boy aged 10-17 years in good health and CMV-seronegative. V and J are TRBV15 and TRBJ2-6, with D possibly being TRBD1 (6 bases). CDR3 in amino acids: CATSRVQGTGANVLTF. The CDR3 DNA is TGTGCCACCAGCAGAGTCCAGGGGACTGGGGCCAACGTCCTGACTTTC.